Following are 20 T cell receptor beta chains from one sample sequenced in a study of radiation and T cells in renal cell carcinoma. Documented time point: blood 2 weeks post-SBRT. The treatment: 15 Gy SBRT to primary tumor, nephrectomy 4 weeks later. Clones were read by immunoSEQ multiplex PCR, and TCRdb kept only the in-frame ones, dropping some. The sample has about 130,000 clones; around 81% are singletons. Sequencing was performed on blood, taken from a patient whose treatment included radiotherapy and nephrectomy. The receptors here all came from a man aged 50 to 59 with renal cell carcinoma.

The chain joins TRBV6-1 to TRBJ1-4, with unresolved D. The CDR3 spans 13 residues. Germline V CDR1 and CDR2: MNHNS, SASEGT. Trimming stripped 1 base from V and 8 bases from J, with 8 bases between. The CDR3 bases are TGTGCCAGCAGTGAAGGATGGAGGGAAAAACTGTTTTTT. This translates into CASSEGWREKLFF.

In this sample, this clone turned up a few times. The gene calls are TRBV6-5 and TRBJ1-2; a weak D match, TRBD1 (6 bases). This CDR3 has 11 amino acids. CDR1 is MNHEY and CDR2 is SVGAGI in the germline V gene. V lost 5 bases to trimming and J lost 6 bases, with 7 bases between them. The CDR3 sequence: CASSGGHGYTF. Written as DNA, the CDR3 is TGTGCCAGCAGTGGGGGGCATGGCTACACCTTC.

The chain is built from TRBV5-1 and TRBJ1-2, with D possibly being TRBD1 (6 bases). V was pared by 4 bases and J by 6 bases, with 13 bases between. The CDR3 contains 13 residues. Germline assignment: CDR1 SGHRS and CDR2 YFSETQ. CDR3 amino acids: CASSQQGRHGYTF. The CDR3, as DNA: TGCGCCAGCAGCCAACAGGGCCGCCATGGCTACACCTTC.

The chain carries TRBV5-1 and TRBJ2-5; 16 bases are shared with TRBD2. The V gene's germline CDR1 is SGHRS and CDR2 YFSETQ. There are 21 residues in the CDR3. V lost 3 bases to trimming and J lost 5 bases; unmatched junction nucleotides: 19. CDR3 loop: CASSYIPGLAGGPLSVETQYF. The CDR3 DNA reads as TGCGCCAGCAGCTATATACCGGGACTAGCGGGAGGGCCTTTATCCGTGGAGACCCAGTACTTC.

V usage is TRBV6-5 and J usage is TRBJ1-2; no clear D. The V gene's germline CDR1 is MNHEY and CDR2 SVGAGI. This CDR3 is built from 13 residues. The germline V and J ends were trimmed by 2 bases and 3 bases, with 7 bases remaining between them. CDR3 residues: CASSYNGDYGYTF. In nucleotides, the CDR3 is TGTGCCAGCAGTTACAACGGAGACTATGGCTACACCTTC.

This chain links TRBV29-1 with TRBJ1-2; D gene unclear. Germline assignment: CDR1 SQVTM and CDR2 ANQGSEA. This CDR3 spans 11 amino acids. CDR3 sequence: CAMSENYGYTF. CDR3 nucleotides: TGCGCTATGTCTGAGAACTATGGCTACACCTTC.

This clone was seen just once. The rearrangement joins TRBV5-1 to TRBJ2-1; 7 bases are a match to TRBD1. The trim removed 4 bases at V and 6 bases at J, leaving 7 bases unmatched. Germline V gives CDR1 SGHRS, CDR2 YFSETQ. This CDR3 has 14 amino acids. The CDR3, as DNA: TGCGCCAGCAGCCCCCGGGACAGTCCCAATGAGCAGTTCTTC. Protein: CASSPRDSPNEQFF. The full variable domain, rest sourced from reference TRBV5-1 and TRBJ2-1, is KAGVTQTPRYLIKTRGQQVTLSCSPISGHRSVSWYQQTPGQGLQFLFEYFSETQRNKGNFPGRFSGRQFSNSRSEMNVSTLELGDSALYLCASSPRDSPNEQFFGPGTRLTVL.

This clone was seen only a few times. The chain carries TRBV18 and TRBJ2-2; TRBD2 agrees at 7 bases. The CDR3 runs to 16 residues. Germline loops: CDR1 KGHSH, CDR2 LQKENI. After removal of 4 bases from V and 6 bases from J, the junction contained 11 bases not matched to a gene. This CDR3 is CASSLGLVRFSGELFF. DNA of the CDR3: TGTGCCAGCTCACTCGGACTAGTGAGGTTTTCCGGGGAGCTGTTTTTT.

V usage is TRBV28 and J usage is TRBJ2-3; the D gene could be TRBD1 or TRBD2 (6 bases each). CDR3 length equals 16 residues. Germline assignment: CDR1 MDHEN and CDR2 SYDVKM. V was cut by 2 bases and J by 2 bases, with 14 bases left in between. CDR3 coding DNA: TGTGCCAGCAGTTTACTGGGGGCGGGGCACACAGATACGCAGTATTTT. Amino acids: CASSLLGAGHTDTQYF.

The V and J genes are TRBV14 and TRBJ2-5; 8 bases are shared with TRBD1. The germline V gene encodes CDR1 SGHDN and CDR2 FVKESK. The CDR3 sequence is 15 residues long. Germline trimming cut 5 bases from V and 5 bases from J; bases unmatched to any gene: 10. The CDR3 DNA reads TGTGCCAGCAGCTCTACCGACAGGGGCGGGGAGACCCAGTACTTC. It specifies CASSSTDRGGETQYF.

This clone was detected a few times. This sequence joins TRBV4-3 and TRBJ2-2, with a tentative D call TRBD1 (5 bases). V was cut by 4 bases and J by 3 bases, with 9 bases left in between. From germline, CDR1 is LGHNA and CDR2 YSLEER. The CDR3 loop spans 14 amino acids. CDR3 nucleotide sequence: TGCGCCAGCAGCCTCGGACACTACACCGGGGAGCTGTTTTTT. It translates to CASSLGHYTGELFF.

J is TRBJ2-3 and V is TRBV7-2; 7 bases agree with TRBD2. The germline CDR1 and CDR2 sequences are SGHTA and FQGNSA. V dropped 3 bases and J dropped 1; count of bases not matched to a gene: 1. This CDR3 spans 14 amino acids. The CDR3 coding sequence is TGTGCCAGCAGCTTTGGGGGGGGCACAGATACGCAGTATTTT. Amino acids: CASSFGGGTDTQYF.

The gene calls are TRBV6-5 and TRBJ2-2; no reliable D call. V lost 4 bases and J lost 1, with 7 bases in between. Germline CDR1 MNHEY, CDR2 SVGAGI. This CDR3 comprises 14 residues. DNA of the CDR3: TGTGCCAGCAGTTGGCAGGTGAACACCGGGGAGCTGTTTTTT. Translating it yields CASSWQVNTGELFF.

V usage is TRBV27 and J usage is TRBJ1-4; 12 bases are a match to TRBD1. V was clipped by 1 base and J by 4 bases; unmatched bases: 7. The CDR3 is made up of 18 amino acids. The germline CDR1 and CDR2 sequences are MNHEY and SMNVEV (reference sequence). CDR3 coding DNA: TGTGCCAGCAGTTTATACGGGACAGGGGGCAATGATAATGAAAAACTGTTTTTT. It is translated as CASSLYGTGGNDNEKLFF.

V and J are TRBV19 and TRBJ1-5, with 8 bases fitting TRBD1. CDR1 LNHDA and CDR2 SQIVND come from the germline V gene (reference sequence). The CDR3 is made up of 15 amino acids. Germline trimming cut 3 bases from V and 6 bases from J; bases unmatched to any gene: 7. Here the CDR3 reads CASSMGTGDLQPQHF. DNA for the CDR3: TGTGCCAGTAGTATGGGGACAGGAGATCTTCAGCCCCAGCATTTT. The entire variable domain, with the rest obtained from reference TRBV19 and TRBJ1-5, is as follows: DGGITQSPKYLFRKEGQNVTLSCEQNLNHDAMYWYRQDPGQGLRLIYYSQIVNDFQKGDIAEGYSVSREKKESFPLTVTSAQKNPTAFYLCASSMGTGDLQPQHFGDGTRLSIL.

The table lists this clone with a count of one. The chain carries TRBV5-1 and TRBJ1-3; 8 bases align to TRBD1. The germline CDR1 and CDR2 sequences are SGHRS and YFSETQ. Germline trimming cut 5 bases from V and 3 bases from J; bases unmatched to any gene: 4. This CDR3 has 14 residues. The CDR3 nucleotides read TGCGCCAGCAGACCGACAGGGGATGGAAACACCATATATTTT. Protein: CASRPTGDGNTIYF. Drawing the rest from reference TRBV5-1 and TRBJ1-3, the complete variable domain is KAGVTQTPRYLIKTRGQQVTLSCSPISGHRSVSWYQQTPGQGLQFLFEYFSETQRNKGNFPGRFSGRQFSNSRSEMNVSTLELGDSALYLCASRPTGDGNTIYFGEGSWLTVV.

The rearrangement links TRBV19 to TRBJ1-2; no reliable D call. Germline V gene sequence: CDR1 LNHDA, CDR2 SQIVND (reference sequence). The CDR3 extends over 14 amino acids. V dropped 3 bases and J dropped 2 bases, with 10 bases sitting between them. The CDR3 sequence is CASSIGRQNYGYTF. In DNA, the CDR3 is TGTGCCAGTAGTATTGGCAGACAAAACTATGGCTACACCTTC.

The V and J genes are TRBV7-9 and TRBJ1-2, with no clear D. Germline loops: CDR1 SEHNR, CDR2 FQNEAQ (reference sequence). With 8 bases removed from V and 7 bases from J, the gap between germline ends came to 23 bases. This CDR3 is 15 amino acids long. The CDR3 nucleotides read TGTGCCAGCTCCCAAACAGAGGAGGGCCAAAGTGGCTACACCTTC. This gives the protein CASSQTEEGQSGYTF.

This sequence joins TRBV4-3 and TRBJ1-1; TRBD1 matches at 7 bases. This CDR3 spans 15 amino acids. In germline, CDR1 is LGHNA, CDR2 YSLEER. V shed 0 bases and J 5 bases; nucleotides not matched to a gene: 6. The CDR3 here is CASSQDPGQLTEAFF. In DNA form, the CDR3 reads TGCGCCAGCAGCCAAGACCCGGGACAGTTAACTGAAGCTTTCTTT.

The chain recombines TRBV5-1 with TRBJ2-7; 8 bases align to TRBD1. After removal of 1 base from V and 5 bases from J, the junction contained 2 bases not matched to a gene. The CDR3 sequence is 13 residues long. The V gene's germline CDR1 is SGHRS and CDR2 YFSETQ. CDR3 nucleotides: TGCGCCAGCAGCTTGCAGGGGGCGAACGAGCAGTACTTC. Its translation: CASSLQGANEQYF.